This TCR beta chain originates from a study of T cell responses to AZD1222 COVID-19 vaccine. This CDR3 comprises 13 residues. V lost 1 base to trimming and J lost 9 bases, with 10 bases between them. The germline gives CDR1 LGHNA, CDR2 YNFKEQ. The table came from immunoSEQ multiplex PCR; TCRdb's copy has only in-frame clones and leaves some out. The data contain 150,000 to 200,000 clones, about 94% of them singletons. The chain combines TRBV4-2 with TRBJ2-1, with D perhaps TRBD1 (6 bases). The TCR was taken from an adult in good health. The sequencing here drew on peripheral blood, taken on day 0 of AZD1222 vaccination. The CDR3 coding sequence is TGTGCCAGCAGCCAAGTTTCAGGGGCTGAGCAGTTCTTC. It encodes CASSQVSGAEQFF.